One sample yielded the 18 T cell receptor beta chains listed below, sequenced in a study of immune characterization of retroperitoneal liposarcoma. TCRdb called the PCR reads again in MiXCR, with one record for every CDR3 protein. The table has around 19,000 distinct CDR3 sequences, approximately 40% seen once. Source material: blood. These TCRs come from a male donor with retroperitoneal liposarcoma.

This clonotype was seen only a few times. The rearrangement links TRBV11-1 to TRBJ1-1, with D unclear. Trimming left V 5 bases short and J 0 bases short, with 4 bases between. Germline V lookup: CDR1 SGHAT, CDR2 FQDESV (reference sequence). There are 12 residues in the CDR3. The CDR3 bases are TGTGCCAGCAGCCCCTTGAACACTGAAGCTTTCTTT. The encoded protein is CASSPLNTEAFF. Combining the CDR3 with reference TRBV11-1 and TRBJ1-1 gives the whole variable domain EAEVAQSPRYKITEKSQAVAFWCDPISGHATLYWYRQILGQGPELLVQFQDESVVDDSQLPKDRFSAERLKGVDSTLKIQPAELGDSAMYLCASSPLNTEAFFGQGTRLTVV.

The rearrangement joins TRBV12-3 or TRBV12-4 to TRBJ2-2, with 9 bases matching TRBD2. The J segment lost 4 bases and the V segment lost 3 bases, leaving 12 bases of the junction unmatched. The length of the CDR3 is 18 residues. CDR3 bases: TGTGCCAGCAGTTTCGGGCTAGCGGGAATCTGGGGCACCGGGGAGCTGTTTTTT. Its translation is CASSFGLAGIWGTGELFF.

Turning to this clonotype: A clone one base away is much larger, so this may be a read error. The J gene is TRBJ2-1, the V gene TRBV6-1; D ambiguous. The germline CDR1 and CDR2 sequences are MNHNS and SASEGT. This CDR3 has 15 residues. V shed 3 bases and J shed 13 bases, with 22 bases lying between them. The CDR3 is CASSDMTSAKNIQFF. CDR3 in DNA: TGTGCCAGCAGTGATATGACTTCAGCCAAAAACATTCAGTTCTTC.

This clonotype was seen at least ten times. The rearrangement uses TRBV6-1 and TRBJ2-4; 9 bases map to TRBD2. CDR1 is MNHNS, CDR2 SASEGT, per germline. The CDR3 has 15 amino acids. V lost 1 base to trimming and J lost 13 bases; unmatched junction nucleotides: 11. CDR3 DNA sequence: TGTGCCAGCAGTGAAGGGACTAGCGACTACAATGAGCAGTACTTC. Encoded protein: CASSEGTSDYNEQYF.

The chain joins TRBV12-3 or TRBV12-4 to TRBJ1-5; 9 nucleotides agree with TRBD1. CDR3 size: 16 residues. After removal of 5 bases from V and 5 bases from J, the junction contained 10 bases not matched to a gene. The CDR3: CASSPYGTGFHQPQHF. The CDR3 coding sequence is TGTGCCAGCAGTCCTTACGGGACAGGGTTCCATCAGCCCCAGCATTTT.

In this sample, this clonotype is large. This chain joins TRBV11-1 and TRBJ2-1; 13 nucleotides align to TRBD2. This CDR3 is built from 15 residues. Germline V gene data show CDR1 as SGHAT and CDR2 as FQDESV (reference sequence). With V trimmed by 5 bases and J by 6 bases, 4 bases remained unmatched. The CDR3 DNA is TGTGCCAGCAGCACCGGGACTAGCGGGATCAATGAGCAGTTCTTC. Translation gives CASSTGTSGINEQFF.

About this clonotype: Likely a read error: the CDR3 ends without its conserved phenylalanine or tryptophan. J is TRBJ2-5 and V is TRBV6-6; 10 bases match TRBD1. The assigned J gene may be wrong: the sequence end matches TRBJ2-1 better. CDR1 is MNHNY and CDR2 is SVGAGI in the germline V gene (reference sequence). The CDR3 runs 16 residues. The CDR3 here is CASSAAQTGGQETQFS. DNA of the CDR3: TGTGCCAGCAGTGCAGCCCAGACAGGGGGCCAAGAGACCCAGTTCTCC.

In this sample, this clonotype turned up a few times. The chain carries TRBV6-1 and TRBJ2-1, with 9 positions matching TRBD1. CDR3 length: 16 amino acids. With 2 bases clipped from V and 10 bases from J, the junction kept 12 bases outside the gene matches. The germline CDR1 and CDR2 sequences are MNHNS and SASEGT. CDR3 amino acids: CASSESSGTGNDEQFF. DNA for the CDR3: TGTGCCAGCAGTGAATCCTCCGGGACAGGGAACGACGAGCAGTTCTTC.

This chain joins TRBV29-1 and TRBJ2-3; the D gene is possibly TRBD1 (6 bases). CDR3 length: 16 residues. Germline V gene data show CDR1 as SQVTM and CDR2 as ANQGSEA. Trimming took 3 bases from V and 1 from J, leaving 17 bases between them. The CDR3 reads CSVETMDWGRTDTQYF. As DNA, the CDR3 is TGCAGCGTTGAGACGATGGACTGGGGGCGCACAGATACGCAGTATTTT.

This clonotype has just a few counts. The rearrangement joins TRBV6-1 to TRBJ2-5, with 9 bases lining up with TRBD1. The last part of the DNA fits TRBJ2-1 better; the J call may be wrong. Per germline, CDR1 MNHNS and CDR2 SASEGT. The CDR3 extends over 15 amino acids. The CDR3 DNA reads as TGTGCCAGCAGTTGGAGGGACAGGGCCTCAAATGAGCAGTTCTTC. Amino acid sequence: CASSWRDRASNEQFF.

This clonotype has a count of ten or more. The rearrangement links TRBV7-2 to TRBJ2-3, with TRBD2 identical over 9 bases. Germline-derived CDR1 and CDR2 are SGHTA and FQGNSA. This CDR3 spans 18 amino acids. With 2 bases clipped from V and 2 bases from J, the junction kept 11 bases outside the gene matches. The CDR3 bases are TGTGCCAGCAGCTTAACGGCGGCGGGAGGGCCTATCACAGATACGCAGTATTTT. This translates into CASSLTAAGGPITDTQYF.

The chain employs TRBV7-4 and TRBJ2-1; D gene ambiguous. V was cut by 5 bases and J by 13 bases, with 18 bases left in between. The germline gives CDR1 SGHVT, CDR2 SQSDAQ. There are 13 residues in the CDR3. The CDR3: CASSRTGAETQFF. The CDR3 DNA reads TGTGCCAGCAGCAGGACGGGCGCAGAGACCCAGTTCTTC. Based on the CDR3 plus reference TRBV7-4 and TRBJ2-1, the full variable domain is GAGVSQSPRYKVAKRGRDVALRCDSISGHVTLYWYRQTLGQGSEVLTYSQSDAQRDKSGRPSGRFSAERPERSVSTLKIQRTEQGDSAVYLCASSRTGAETQFFGPGTRLTVL.

This clonotype was picked up a small number of times. The chain joins TRBV23-1 to TRBJ2-5; 8 bases match TRBD2. TRBV23-1 is annotated as an ORF whose role is uncertain. CDR3 length: 13 amino acids. J lost 4 bases, V lost 6 bases, and 4 bases had no gene match. In DNA form, the CDR3 reads TGCGCCAGCAGGAAAGCGGGAGTAGAGACCCAGTACTTC. Amino acid sequence: CASRKAGVETQYF.

Only a few counts were recorded for this clonotype. The V and J genes are TRBV7-2 and TRBJ2-1; 8 nucleotides match TRBD1. Germline assignment: CDR1 SGHTA and CDR2 FQGNSA. The CDR3 has 14 amino acids. V gave up 5 bases and J gave up 7 bases; unmatched junction bases: 7. CDR3 DNA sequence: TGTGCCAGCAGCCAACGGACAGGGTCGAATGAGCAGTTCTTC. It yields the protein CASSQRTGSNEQFF.

This clonotype was counted ten times or more. The chain recombines TRBV12-3 or TRBV12-4 with TRBJ2-1; D not certain. The assigned J gene may be wrong: the sequence end matches TRBJ2-7 better. The CDR3 contains 13 residues. CDR3: CASSLLGSYEQYF. CDR3 DNA: TGTGCCAGCAGTTTACTGGGCAGCTACGAGCAGTACTTC.

The table lists this clonotype with many counts. The V call is TRBV7-6, the J call TRBJ2-3; D is ambiguous. CDR3 length: 15 amino acids. Germline assignment: CDR1 SGHVS and CDR2 FNYEAQ. Trimming took off 5 bases at V and 2 bases at J, with 14 bases between the two ends. CDR3 sequence (DNA): TGTGCCAGCAGCGACCGATGGGATCCCACAGATACGCAGTATTTT. Translating gives CASSDRWDPTDTQYF.

The table lists this clonotype with a count of one. The chain carries TRBV7-9 and TRBJ1-4, with D unclear. Per the germline V gene, CDR1 is SEHNR and CDR2 is FQNEAQ (reference sequence). The CDR3 contains 14 residues. Deletions cut 2 bases from V and 8 bases from J, with 12 bases between. The CDR3 loop is CASSLTAVGEKLFF. The CDR3 DNA reads TGTGCCAGCAGCTTAACAGCGGTGGGAGAAAAACTGTTTTTT. Complete variable domain (other parts from reference TRBV7-9 and TRBJ1-4): DTGVSQNPRHKITKRGQNVTFRCDPISEHNRLYWYRQTLGQGPEFLTYFQNEAQLEKSRLLSDRFSAERPKGSFSTLEIQRTEQGDSAMYLCASSLTAVGEKLFFGSGTQLSVL.

The chain has TRBV27 and TRBJ1-6, with D maybe TRBD1 (6 bases). The CDR3 runs to 12 residues. The germline V and J ends were trimmed by 3 bases and 13 bases, with 10 bases remaining between them. CDR1 MNHEY and CDR2 SMNVEV come from the germline V gene (reference sequence). The CDR3 nucleotides read TGTGCCAGCAGTTTTGGGGGCGGCCCCCTCCACTTT. This gives the protein CASSFGGGPLHF.